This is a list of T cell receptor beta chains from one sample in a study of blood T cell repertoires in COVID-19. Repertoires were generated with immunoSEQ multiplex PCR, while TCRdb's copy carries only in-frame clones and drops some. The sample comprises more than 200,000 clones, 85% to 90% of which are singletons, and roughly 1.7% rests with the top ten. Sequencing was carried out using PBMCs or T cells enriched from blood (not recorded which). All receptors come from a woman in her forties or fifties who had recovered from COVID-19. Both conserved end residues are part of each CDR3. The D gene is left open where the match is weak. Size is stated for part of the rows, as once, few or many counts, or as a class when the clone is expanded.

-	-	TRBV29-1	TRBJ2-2	CSVGMTVNTGELFF	TGCAGCGTTGGGATGACAGTTAACACCGGGGAGCTGTTTTTT
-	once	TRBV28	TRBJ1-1	CASSLPGVTEAFF	TGTGCCAGCAGTTTACCAGGGGTCACTGAAGCTTTCTTT
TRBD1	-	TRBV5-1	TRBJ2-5	CASSFPTGGIVETQYF	TGCGCCAGCAGCTTCCCGACAGGGGGCATTGTAGAGACCCAGTACTTC
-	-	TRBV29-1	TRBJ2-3	CSVVSGNTQYF	TGCAGCGTTGTGAGTGGTAATACGCAGTATTTT
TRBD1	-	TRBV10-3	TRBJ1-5	CAISRTGEDLHQPQHF	TGTGCCATCAGTAGGACAGGGGAGGACCTTCATCAGCCCCAGCATTTT
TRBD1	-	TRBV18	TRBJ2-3	CASSPVTGSEDTQYF	TGTGCCAGCTCACCCGTGACAGGGTCGGAAGATACGCAGTATTTT
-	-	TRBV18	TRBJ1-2	CASSPIIDTSYGYTF	TGTGCCAGCTCACCAATTATCGACACAAGCTATGGCTACACCTTC
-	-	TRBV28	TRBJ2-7	CASSTPTRSYEQYF	TGTGCCAGCAGTACCCCTACTAGATCCTACGAGCAGTACTTC
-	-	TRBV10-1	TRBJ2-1	CASISRADEQFF	TGCGCCAGCATTAGCAGGGCCGATGAGCAGTTCTTC
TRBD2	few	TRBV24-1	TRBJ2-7	CATSDQTSGGPYEQYF	TGTGCCACCAGTGACCAAACTAGCGGGGGACCCTACGAGCAGTACTTC
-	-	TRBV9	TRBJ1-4	CASSVSGQYNEKLFF	TGTGCCAGCAGCGTATCCGGACAGTATAATGAAAAACTGTTTTTT
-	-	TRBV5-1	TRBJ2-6	CASSSGSGANVLTF	TGCGCCAGCAGCTCAGGATCCGGGGCCAACGTCCTGACTTTC
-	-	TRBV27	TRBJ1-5	CASSLPGYNQPQHF	TGTGCCAGCAGTTTGCCAGGGTACAATCAGCCCCAGCATTTT
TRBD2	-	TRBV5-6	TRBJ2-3	CASSKPSGPRTDTQYF	TGTGCCAGCAGCAAACCTAGCGGCCCCCGCACAGATACGCAGTATTTT
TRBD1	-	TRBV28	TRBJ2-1	CASSPTGTGGNEQFF	TGTGCCAGCAGTCCGACCGGGACAGGGGGGAATGAGCAGTTCTTC
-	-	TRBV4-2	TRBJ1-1	CASSQLDLNTEAFF	TGTGCCAGCAGCCAGTTGGACTTGAACACTGAAGCTTTCTTT
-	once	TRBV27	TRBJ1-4	CASSLVGDRWATNEKLFF	TGTGCCAGCAGTTTAGTCGGCGACAGGTGGGCAACTAATGAAAAACTGTTTTTT
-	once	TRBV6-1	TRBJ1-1	CASSEHSENTEAFF	TGTGCCAGCAGTGAACACAGTGAGAACACTGAAGCTTTCTTT
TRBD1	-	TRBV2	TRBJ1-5	CASSEFPTGDNQPQHF	TGTGCCAGCAGTGAGTTCCCGACAGGGGACAATCAGCCCCAGCATTTT
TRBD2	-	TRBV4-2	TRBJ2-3	CASSQDIAGAANTDTQYF	TGTGCCAGCAGCCAAGACATAGCGGGAGCGGCAAACACAGATACGCAGTATTTT
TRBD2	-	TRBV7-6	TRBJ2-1	CASSSTSGNRLSSYNEQFF	TGTGCCAGCAGCTCCACTAGCGGGAACCGACTCAGCTCCTACAATGAGCAGTTCTTC
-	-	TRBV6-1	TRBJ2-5	CASKEGQETQYF	TGTGCCAGCAAGGAGGGACAAGAGACCCAGTACTTC
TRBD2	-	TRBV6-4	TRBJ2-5	CASSNGLAGAWGRQETQYF	TGTGCCAGCAGTAACGGACTAGCGGGAGCTTGGGGGAGGCAAGAGACCCAGTACTTC
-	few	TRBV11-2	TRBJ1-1	CASSIRYPNTEAFF	TGTGCCAGCAGCATTCGGTACCCGAACACTGAAGCTTTCTTT
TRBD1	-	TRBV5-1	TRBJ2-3	CASSRGQGGTDTQYF	TGCGCCAGCAGCCGCGGACAGGGAGGCACAGATACGCAGTATTTT
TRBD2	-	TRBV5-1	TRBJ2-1	CASRRTSGPSYNEQFF	TGCGCCAGCAGACGGACTAGCGGGCCATCCTACAATGAGCAGTTCTTC
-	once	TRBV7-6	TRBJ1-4	CASSLALRSGEKLFF	TGTGCCAGCAGCTTAGCTCTTCGCTCGGGTGAAAAACTGTTTTTT
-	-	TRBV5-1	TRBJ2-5	CASSSTASVQETQYF	TGCGCCAGCAGCTCGACAGCGAGCGTACAAGAGACCCAGTACTTC
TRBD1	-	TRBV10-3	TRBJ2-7	CAISASQGQGSYEQYF	TGTGCCATCAGTGCGTCCCAGGGACAGGGGTCGTACGAGCAGTACTTC
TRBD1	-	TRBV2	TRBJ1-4	CASSEGTGAEKLFF	TGTGCCAGCAGTGAAGGGACAGGGGCTGAAAAACTGTTTTTT
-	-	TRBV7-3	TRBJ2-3	CASSSQGPDTQYF	TGTGCCAGCAGCTCCCAGGGCCCAGATACGCAGTATTTT
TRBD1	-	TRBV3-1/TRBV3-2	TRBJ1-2	CASSQGRDRGYGYTF	TGTGCCAGCAGCCAAGGTCGGGACAGAGGCTATGGCTACACCTTC
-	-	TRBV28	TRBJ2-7	CASSPRYEQYF	TGTGCCAGCAGTCCCCGCTACGAGCAGTACTTC
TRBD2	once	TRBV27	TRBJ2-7	CASSLRGLAGGPSYEQYF	TGTGCCAGCAGTTTAAGGGGACTAGCGGGAGGGCCTTCCTACGAGCAGTACTTC
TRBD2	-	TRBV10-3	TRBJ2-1	CAISVGSGEGSEQFF	TGTGCCATCAGTGTTGGTAGCGGGGAAGGTAGTGAGCAGTTCTTC
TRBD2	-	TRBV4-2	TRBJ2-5	CASSHDLAGQETQYF	TGTGCCAGCAGCCACGATCTAGCGGGGCAAGAGACCCAGTACTTC
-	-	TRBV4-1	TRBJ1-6	CASSQEGGTSYSPLHF	TGCGCCAGCAGCCAAGAGGGCGGGACTTCGTATTCACCCCTCCACTTT
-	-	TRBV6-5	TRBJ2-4	CASTPGVSAKNIQYF	TGTGCCAGCACCCCCGGGGTCTCTGCCAAAAACATTCAGTACTTC
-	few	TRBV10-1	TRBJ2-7	CASSDSGAGEQYF	TGCGCCAGCAGTGACTCAGGGGCAGGCGAGCAGTACTTC
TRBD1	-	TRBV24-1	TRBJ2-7	CATSAPGQGLYEQYF	TGTGCCACCAGTGCTCCGGGACAGGGGCTCTACGAGCAGTACTTC
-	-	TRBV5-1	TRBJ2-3	CASSFSADTQYF	TGCGCCAGCAGCTTCTCCGCGGATACGCAGTATTTT
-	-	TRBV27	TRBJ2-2	CASSLFGGNTGELFF	TGTGCCAGCAGTTTATTCGGGGGGAACACCGGGGAGCTGTTTTTT
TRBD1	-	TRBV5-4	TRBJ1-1	CASSPGQGAFAEAFF	TGTGCCAGCAGCCCCGGACAGGGGGCCTTTGCTGAAGCTTTCTTT
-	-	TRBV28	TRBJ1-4	CASNPGKGLKKLFF	TGTGCCAGCAATCCCGGGAAAGGGCTAAAAAAACTGTTTTTT
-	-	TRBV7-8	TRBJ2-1	CASSLSGSYNEQFF	TGTGCCAGCAGCTTATCTGGCAGTTACAATGAGCAGTTCTTC
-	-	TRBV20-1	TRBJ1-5	CSASPGQPYQPQHF	TGCAGTGCTAGTCCCGGACAGCCTTATCAGCCCCAGCATTTT
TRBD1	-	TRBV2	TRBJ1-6	CASSSGTANSPLHF	TGTGCCAGCAGTTCCGGGACAGCTAATTCACCCCTCCACTTT
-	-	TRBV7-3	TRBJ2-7	CASSVLPGSGLGEQYF	TGTGCCAGCAGCGTACTACCAGGAAGCGGTTTGGGGGAGCAGTACTTC
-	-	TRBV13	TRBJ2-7	CASSVLRTGSYEQYF	TGTGCCAGCAGCGTTCTACGGACGGGATCCTACGAGCAGTACTTC
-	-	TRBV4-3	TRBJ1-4	CASSQGQAEGEKLFF	TGCGCCAGCAGCCAAGGACAGGCCGAGGGTGAAAAACTGTTTTTT